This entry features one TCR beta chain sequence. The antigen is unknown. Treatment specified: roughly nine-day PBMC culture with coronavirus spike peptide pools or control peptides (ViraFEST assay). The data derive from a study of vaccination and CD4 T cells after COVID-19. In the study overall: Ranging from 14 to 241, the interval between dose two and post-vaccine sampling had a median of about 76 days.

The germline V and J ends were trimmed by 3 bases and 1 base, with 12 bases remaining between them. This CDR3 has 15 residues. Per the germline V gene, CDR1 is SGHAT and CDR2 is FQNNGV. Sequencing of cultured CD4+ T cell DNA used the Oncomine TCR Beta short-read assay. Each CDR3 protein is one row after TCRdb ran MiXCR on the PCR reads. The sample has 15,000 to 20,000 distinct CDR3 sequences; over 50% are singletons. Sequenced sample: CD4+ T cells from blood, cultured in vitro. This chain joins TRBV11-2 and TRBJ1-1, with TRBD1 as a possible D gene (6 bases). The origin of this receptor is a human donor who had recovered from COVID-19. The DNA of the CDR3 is TGTGCCAGCAGCTTCTTGACAGGCGGGAACACTGAAGCTTTCTTT. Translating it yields CASSFLTGGNTEAFF. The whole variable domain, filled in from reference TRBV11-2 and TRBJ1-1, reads EAGVAQSPRYKIIEKRQSVAFWCNPISGHATLYWYQQILGQGPKLLIQFQNNGVVDDSQLPKDRFSAERLKGVDSTLKIQPAKLEDSAVYLCASSFLTGGNTEAFFGQGTRLTVV.